Listed here are 9 T cell receptor beta chains from one sample, sequenced in a study of cytomegalovirus exposure and HLA in healthy donors. Both 60 Vbeta primers and 13 Jbeta primers went into the PCR. Some clones are missing from TCRdb's copy, which holds only in-frame ones; the method was immunoSEQ multiplex PCR. Here the sample spans under 200,000 clones, roughly 82% being singletons. Sequences were obtained from PBMCs. These receptors came from a man aged 45-60 years in good health and CMV-seropositive.

This clone was observed a single time. The same CDR3 is also encoded by other DNA sequences in this sample. The gene calls are TRBV19 and TRBJ1-1; no definite D call. Trimming left V 4 bases short and J 1 base short, with 13 bases between. The CDR3 is 15 amino acids. The V gene's germline CDR1 is LNHDA and CDR2 SQIVND (reference sequence). The CDR3 reads CASSTRTEENTEAFF. CDR3 DNA sequence: TGTGCCAGTAGTACCCGGACGGAGGAGAACACTGAAGCTTTCTTT.

This clone was observed once. CDR3 amino acids: CASSVGLAPLTDTQYF. In nucleotides, the CDR3 is TGTGCCAGCAGCGTAGGACTAGCCCCCCTCACAGATACGCAGTATTTT. This sequence joins TRBV9 and TRBJ2-3, with TRBD2 matching 7 bases. Germline V gene sequence: CDR1 SGDLS, CDR2 YYNGEE. This CDR3 is 16 amino acids long. Trimming cost V 0 bases and J 2 bases; bases outside gene matches: 6. Full variable domain (rest looked up from reference TRBV9 and TRBJ2-3): DSGVTQTPKHLITATGQRVTLRCSPRSGDLSVYWYQQSLDQGLQFLIQYYNGEERAKGNILERFSAQQFPDLHSELNLSSLELGDSALYFCASSVGLAPLTDTQYFGPGTRLTVL.

This clone was seen just once. This chain joins TRBV5-1 and TRBJ1-1; 8 bases map to TRBD1. Germline V lookup: CDR1 SGHRS, CDR2 YFSETQ. There are 14 residues in the CDR3. J gave up 2 bases and V 4 bases, and 4 bases lay outside the gene matches. The CDR3 nucleotides read TGCGCCAGCAGCCAGGGGACAGGTAACACTGAAGCTTTCTTT. Amino acid sequence: CASSQGTGNTEAFF.

The V gene is TRBV9, the J gene TRBJ2-2, with a weak D call TRBD1 (5 bases). Per germline, CDR1 SGDLS and CDR2 YYNGEE. The CDR3 sequence is 16 residues long. V shed 0 bases and J shed 1 base, with 10 bases lying between them. The CDR3 reads CASSVEGQENTGELFF. The CDR3 DNA reads TGTGCCAGCAGCGTAGAGGGGCAGGAGAACACCGGGGAGCTGTTTTTT.

V gene TRBV27 combines with J gene TRBJ1-1; D is unclear. V was cut by 6 bases and J by 4 bases, with 15 bases left in between. CDR3 size: 14 residues. CDR1 MNHEY and CDR2 SMNVEV come from the germline V gene (reference sequence). DNA of the CDR3: TGTGCCAGCAGGCCGCATCAGTCGCTCACTGAAGCTTTCTTT. Translation: CASRPHQSLTEAFF.

The chain employs TRBV29-1 and TRBJ1-5; D perhaps matches TRBD1 (6 bases). Germline V gene lookup returns CDR1 SQVTM and CDR2 ANQGSEA. With 4 bases removed from V and 0 bases from J, the gap between germline ends came to 16 bases. CDR3 length: 16 residues. CDR3 amino acids: CSVVMGAGDSNQPQHF. Here the CDR3 DNA reads TGCAGCGTTGTAATGGGGGCTGGGGATAGCAATCAGCCCCAGCATTTT.

V is TRBV4-1 and J is TRBJ2-5; 7 bases match TRBD1. The CDR3 has 16 residues. Germline CDR1 and CDR2: MGHRA and YSYEKL. Germline trimming cut 0 bases from V and 2 bases from J; bases unmatched to any gene: 6. DNA for the CDR3: TGCGCCAGCAGCCAAGAGGCGACAGGGTGGCAAGAGACCCAGTACTTC. Translation gives CASSQEATGWQETQYF.

The J gene is TRBJ2-2, the V gene TRBV11-3; D is ambiguous. The CDR3 sequence is 13 residues long. Trimming pared 1 base from V and 5 bases from J, leaving 5 bases between. Germline V gives CDR1 SGHNT, CDR2 YENEEA. The CDR3 sequence: CASSLGGTGELFF. CDR3 DNA sequence: TGTGCCAGCAGCTTAGGAGGAACCGGGGAGCTGTTTTTT.

The CDR3: CASSARTGEQYF. CDR3 nucleotide sequence: TGTGCCAGCAGCGCGAGGACAGGGGAGCAGTACTTC. The rearrangement links TRBV11-1 to TRBJ2-5; TRBD1 agrees at 9 bases. V trimming: 5 bases; J trimming: 11 bases; junction bases outside the gene matches: 6. The CDR3 covers 12 residues. CDR1 and CDR2 from the germline V gene are SGHAT and FQDESV (reference sequence).